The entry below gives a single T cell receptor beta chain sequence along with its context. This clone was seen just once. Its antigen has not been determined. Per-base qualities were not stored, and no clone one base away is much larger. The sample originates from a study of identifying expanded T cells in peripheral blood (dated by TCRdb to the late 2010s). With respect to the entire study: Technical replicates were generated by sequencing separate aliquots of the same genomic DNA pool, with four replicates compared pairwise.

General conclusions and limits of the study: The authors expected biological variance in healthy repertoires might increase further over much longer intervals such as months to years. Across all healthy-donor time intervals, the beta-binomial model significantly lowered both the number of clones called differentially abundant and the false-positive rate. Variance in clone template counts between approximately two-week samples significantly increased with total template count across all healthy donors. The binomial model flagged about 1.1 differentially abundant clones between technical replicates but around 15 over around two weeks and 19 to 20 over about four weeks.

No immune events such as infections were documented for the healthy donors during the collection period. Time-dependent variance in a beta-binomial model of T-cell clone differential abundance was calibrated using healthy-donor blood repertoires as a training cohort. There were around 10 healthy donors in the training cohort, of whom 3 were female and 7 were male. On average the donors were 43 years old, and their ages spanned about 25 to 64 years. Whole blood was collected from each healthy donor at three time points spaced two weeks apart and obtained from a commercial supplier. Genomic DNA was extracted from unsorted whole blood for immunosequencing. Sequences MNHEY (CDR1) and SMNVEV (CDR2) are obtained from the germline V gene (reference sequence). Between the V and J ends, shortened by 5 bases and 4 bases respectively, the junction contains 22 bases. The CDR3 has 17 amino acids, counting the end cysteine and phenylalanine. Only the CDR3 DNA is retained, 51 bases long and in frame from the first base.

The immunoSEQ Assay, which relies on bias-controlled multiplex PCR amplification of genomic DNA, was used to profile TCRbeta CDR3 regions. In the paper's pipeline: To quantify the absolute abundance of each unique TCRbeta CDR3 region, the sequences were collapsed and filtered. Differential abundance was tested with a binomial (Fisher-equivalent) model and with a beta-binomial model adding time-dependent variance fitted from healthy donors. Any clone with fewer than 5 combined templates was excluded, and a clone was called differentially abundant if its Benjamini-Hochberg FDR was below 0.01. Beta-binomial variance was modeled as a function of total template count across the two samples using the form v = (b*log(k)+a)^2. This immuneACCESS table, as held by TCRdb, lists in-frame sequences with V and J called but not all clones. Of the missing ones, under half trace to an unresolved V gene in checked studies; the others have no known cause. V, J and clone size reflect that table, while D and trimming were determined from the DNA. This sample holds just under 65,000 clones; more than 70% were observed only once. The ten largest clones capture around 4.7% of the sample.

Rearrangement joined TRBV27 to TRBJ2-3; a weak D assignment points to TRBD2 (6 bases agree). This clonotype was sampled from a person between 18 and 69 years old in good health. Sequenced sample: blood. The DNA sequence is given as TGTGCCAGCAGTCCCCCCCCCGGGCGGGATCGCGCAGATACGCAGTATTTT. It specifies CASSPPPGRDRADTQYF.